This TCR beta chain was found in a study of CD8+ T cells in alopecia areata. Whole-study results and caveats: Normal skin contains resident alphabeta T cells, and these are also sequenced in scalp samples. More clonal than normal scalp was lesional scalp, particularly alopecia totalis/universalis.

This clone was detected only a few times. Its antigen is undetermined. In alopecia areata patients, both lesional scalp punch biopsies and peripheral blood were collected. Per germline, CDR1 GTSNPN and CDR2 SVGIG (reference sequence). CDR3 length: 14 amino acids. V lost 4 bases and J lost 8; bases outside the gene matches: 9. Sequencing relied on a cDNA template that was reverse transcribed from extracted RNA. Here immunoSEQ multiplex PCR was the method, and the copy in TCRdb shows in-frame clones only, minus some. The table lists roughly 250,000 clones, 67% of them singletons. The material sequenced was CD4+ T cells sorted from blood, taken at week 0. J is TRBJ1-4 and V is TRBV30, with 8 positions matching TRBD1. The sequence derives from a human donor with alopecia areata. CDR3 residues: CAWTTGDHNEKLFF. The CDR3 bases are TGTGCCTGGACGACAGGGGACCATAACGAAAAACTGTTTTTT.